Below are 7 T cell receptor beta chains sequenced from a single sample in a study of CD8+CD57+ T cells in acquired aplastic anemia. Researchers used genomic DNA as the template to profile TCR beta VDJ and CDR3. TCRdb ran MiXCR on the reads and lists one entry per CDR3 protein. This sample has about 190,000 distinct CDR3 sequences, with less than 70% found just once. The source material was sorted CD4+, CD8+, or CD8+CD57+ T cells (not recorded which) from PBMCs. All receptors derive from a human donor in good health, serving as a control.

The chain has TRBV3-1 and TRBJ1-1; TRBD1 aligns across 9 bases. This CDR3 spans 15 amino acids. Looked up from germline, CDR1 is LGHDT and CDR2 is YNNKEL (reference sequence). V was clipped by 2 bases and J by 3 bases; unmatched bases: 4. CDR3 DNA: TGTGCCAGCAGCCAAAGGGACAGGGAGGACACTGAAGCTTTCTTT. Protein: CASSQRDREDTEAFF.

This clonotype has just one count. One base away lies a much larger clone, so this may be a sequencing read error. The CDR3 ends on some other residue instead of the conserved phenylalanine or tryptophan, so this is likely a read error. The V call is TRBV2, the J call TRBJ1-2; D is unclear. The CDR3 extends over 14 amino acids. In germline, CDR1 is SNHLY, CDR2 FYNNEI. Trimming removed 6 bases at V and 0 bases at J, with 11 bases between. CDR3 sequence reads: CASSQVNPNYGYTS. CDR3 DNA sequence: TGTGCCAGCAGCCAAGTAAATCCTAACTATGGCTACACCTCC.

The chain couples TRBV7-2 to TRBJ2-3; 9 bases match TRBD2. Germline assignment: CDR1 SGHTA and CDR2 FQGNSA. V lost 6 bases, J lost 0 bases, and 4 bases stayed unmatched. This CDR3 comprises 15 residues. DNA of the CDR3: TGTGCCAGCAGAATAGCGGGGGCAAGCACAGATACGCAGTATTTT. Translation gives CASRIAGASTDTQYF.

This clonotype was seen at least ten times. The chain employs TRBV6-4 and TRBJ1-2, with D perhaps TRBD1 (6 bases). Between the trimmed V and J ends, which lost 2 bases and 8 bases, there was a span of 12 bases. The CDR3 contains 13 residues. CDR1 MRHNA and CDR2 SNTAGT come from the germline V gene. The CDR3 region has the DNA TGTGCCAGCAGTGACACAGGGTCTACCGGCTACACCTTC. It specifies CASSDTGSTGYTF.

This clonotype was recorded many times. The chain is built from TRBV20-1 and TRBJ1-2; D is possibly TRBD1 (5 bases). This CDR3 comprises 14 residues. CDR1 DFQATT and CDR2 SNEGSKA come from the germline V gene (reference sequence). V lost 4 bases and J lost 2, with 14 bases in between. For the CDR3, the DNA is TGCAGTGCTAACTCCGGAGGGGCGAACTATGGCTACACCTTC. Amino acid sequence: CSANSGGANYGYTF.

This clonotype was detected ten times or more. J is TRBJ2-5 and V is TRBV19; D is ambiguous. V dropped 9 bases and J dropped 3 bases, with 17 bases sitting between them. CDR3 length: 14 amino acids. Per germline, CDR1 LNHDA and CDR2 SQIVND (reference sequence). CDR3 sequence (DNA): TGTGCCAGCCATTCTTCCGATACCAAAGAGACCCAGTACTTC. The encoded protein is CASHSSDTKETQYF.

This clonotype appeared a few times. The chain couples TRBV15 to TRBJ1-6; a weak D match, TRBD1 (5 bases). V was trimmed by 4 bases and J by 8 bases, leaving 18 bases between them. The germline gives CDR1 LNHNV, CDR2 YYDKDF (reference sequence). This CDR3 is 16 amino acids long. DNA of the CDR3: TGTGCCACCAGCACAGATAACACAGGACATTATTCACCCCTCCACTTT. Translated, it gives CATSTDNTGHYSPLHF.